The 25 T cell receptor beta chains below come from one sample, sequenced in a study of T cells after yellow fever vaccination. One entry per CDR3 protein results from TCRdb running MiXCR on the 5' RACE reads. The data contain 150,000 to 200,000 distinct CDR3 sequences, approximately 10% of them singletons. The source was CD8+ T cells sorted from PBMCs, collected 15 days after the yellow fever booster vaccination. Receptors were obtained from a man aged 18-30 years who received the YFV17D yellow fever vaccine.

For the CDR3, the DNA is TGTGCCAGCAGTCGGGAAGGGCCGTGGTATGGCTACACCTTC. As protein: CASSREGPWYGYTF. This chain links TRBV27 with TRBJ1-2, with unresolved D. CDR1 is MNHEY and CDR2 is SMNVEV in the germline V gene (reference sequence). This CDR3 is built from 14 residues. Trimming cost V 5 bases and J 5 bases, with 15 bases left between them.

CDR3: CASSPPTGQETQYF. The CDR3 nucleotides are TGTGCCAGCTCACCCCCGACAGGGCAAGAGACCCAGTACTTC. V gene TRBV18 combines with J gene TRBJ2-5, with 7 bases identical to TRBD1. CDR1 and CDR2 (germline): KGHSH, LQKENI. This CDR3 has 14 amino acids. V shed 3 bases and J 2 bases; nucleotides not matched to a gene: 3.

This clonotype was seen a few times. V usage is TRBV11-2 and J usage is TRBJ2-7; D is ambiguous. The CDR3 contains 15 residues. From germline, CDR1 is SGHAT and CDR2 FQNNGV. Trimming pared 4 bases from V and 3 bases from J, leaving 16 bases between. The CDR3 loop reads CASSSGPGQFYEQYF. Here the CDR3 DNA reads TGTGCCAGCAGCTCCGGCCCTGGGCAATTCTACGAGCAGTACTTC.

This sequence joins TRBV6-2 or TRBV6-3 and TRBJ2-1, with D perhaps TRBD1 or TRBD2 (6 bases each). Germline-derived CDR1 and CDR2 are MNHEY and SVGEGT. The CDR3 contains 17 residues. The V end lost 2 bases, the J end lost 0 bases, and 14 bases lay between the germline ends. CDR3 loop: CASSYNWGALSYNEQFF. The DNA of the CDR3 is TGTGCCAGCAGTTACAATTGGGGGGCCCTCTCCTACAATGAGCAGTTCTTC.

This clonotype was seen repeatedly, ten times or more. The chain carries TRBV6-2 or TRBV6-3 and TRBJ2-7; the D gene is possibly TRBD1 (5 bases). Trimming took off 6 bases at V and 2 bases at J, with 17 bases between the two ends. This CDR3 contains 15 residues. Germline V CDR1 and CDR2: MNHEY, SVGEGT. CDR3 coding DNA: TGTGCCAGCAGCTTTCAGGATGGGGCTACCTACGAGCAGTACGTC. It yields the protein CASSFQDGATYEQYV.

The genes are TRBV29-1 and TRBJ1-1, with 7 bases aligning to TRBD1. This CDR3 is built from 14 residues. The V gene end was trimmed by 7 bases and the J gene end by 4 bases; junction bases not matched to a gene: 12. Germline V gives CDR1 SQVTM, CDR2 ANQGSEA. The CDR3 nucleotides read TGCAGCGGCATTGGGAGGGGGCGTATCACTGAAGCTTTCTTT. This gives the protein CSGIGRGRITEAFF. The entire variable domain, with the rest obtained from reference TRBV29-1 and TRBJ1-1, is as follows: SAVISQKPSRDICQRGTSLTIQCQVDSQVTMMFWYRQQPGQSLTLIATANQGSEATYESGFVIDKFPISRPNLTFSTLTVSNMSPEDSSIYLCSGIGRGRITEAFFGQGTRLTVV.

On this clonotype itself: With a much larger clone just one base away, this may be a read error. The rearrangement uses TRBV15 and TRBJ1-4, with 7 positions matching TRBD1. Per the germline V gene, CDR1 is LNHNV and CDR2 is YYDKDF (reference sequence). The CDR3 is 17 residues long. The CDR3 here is CATKDNRGLEANGKLFF. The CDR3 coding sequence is TGTGCCACCAAAGATAACAGGGGTCTCGAAGCTAATGGAAAACTGTTTTTT.

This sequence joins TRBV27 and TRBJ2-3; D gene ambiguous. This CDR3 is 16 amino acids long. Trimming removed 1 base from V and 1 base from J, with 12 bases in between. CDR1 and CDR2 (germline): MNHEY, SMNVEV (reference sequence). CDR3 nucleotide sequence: TGTGCCAGCAGTTTATTACAACAAATAGGCACAGATACGCAGTATTTT. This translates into CASSLLQQIGTDTQYF.

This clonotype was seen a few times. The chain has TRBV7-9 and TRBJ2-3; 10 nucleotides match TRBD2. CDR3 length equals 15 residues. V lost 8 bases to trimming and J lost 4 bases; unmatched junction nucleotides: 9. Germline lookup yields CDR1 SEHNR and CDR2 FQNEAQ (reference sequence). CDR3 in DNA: TGTGCCAGCCGCCGTAGCGGGGGGTGGCCAGATACGCAGTATTTT. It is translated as CASRRSGGWPDTQYF.

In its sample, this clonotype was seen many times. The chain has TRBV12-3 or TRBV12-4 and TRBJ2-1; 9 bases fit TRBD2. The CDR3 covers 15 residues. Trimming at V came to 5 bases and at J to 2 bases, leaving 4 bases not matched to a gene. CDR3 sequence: CASSPSGGPYNEQFF. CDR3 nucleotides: TGTGCCAGCAGTCCCAGCGGGGGGCCCTACAATGAGCAGTTCTTC.

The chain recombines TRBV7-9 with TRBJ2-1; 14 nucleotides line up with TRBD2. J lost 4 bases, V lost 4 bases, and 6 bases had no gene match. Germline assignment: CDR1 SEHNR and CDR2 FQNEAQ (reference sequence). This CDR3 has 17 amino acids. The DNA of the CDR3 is TGTGCCAGCAGCTCGCCTAGGACTAGCGGGGGGTACAATGAGCAGTTCTTC. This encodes CASSSPRTSGGYNEQFF.

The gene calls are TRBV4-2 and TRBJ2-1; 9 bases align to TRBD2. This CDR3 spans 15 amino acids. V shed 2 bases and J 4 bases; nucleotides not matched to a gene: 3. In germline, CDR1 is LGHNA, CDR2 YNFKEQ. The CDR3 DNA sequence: TGTGCCAGCAGCCAACGGAGCGGGGGGTACAATGAGCAGTTCTTC. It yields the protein CASSQRSGGYNEQFF.

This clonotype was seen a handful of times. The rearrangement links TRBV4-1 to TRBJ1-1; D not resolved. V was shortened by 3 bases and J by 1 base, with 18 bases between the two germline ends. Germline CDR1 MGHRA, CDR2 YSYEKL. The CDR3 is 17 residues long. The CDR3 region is CASSQFGYTAGNTEAFF. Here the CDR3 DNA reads TGCGCCAGCAGCCAGTTTGGCTACACAGCAGGGAACACTGAAGCTTTCTTT.

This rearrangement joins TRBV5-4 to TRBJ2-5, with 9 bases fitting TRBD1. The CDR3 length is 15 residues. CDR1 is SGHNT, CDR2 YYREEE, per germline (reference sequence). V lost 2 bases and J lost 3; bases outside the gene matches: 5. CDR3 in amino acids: CASSFIGDREETQYF. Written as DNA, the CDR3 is TGTGCCAGCAGCTTTATAGGGGACAGGGAAGAGACCCAGTACTTC.

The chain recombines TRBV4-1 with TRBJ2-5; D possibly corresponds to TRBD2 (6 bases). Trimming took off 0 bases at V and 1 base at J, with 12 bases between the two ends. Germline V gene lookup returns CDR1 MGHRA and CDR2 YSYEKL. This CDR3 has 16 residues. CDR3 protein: CASSQEAGPIQETQYF. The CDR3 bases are TGCGCCAGCAGCCAAGAGGCGGGGCCGATCCAAGAGACCCAGTACTTC.

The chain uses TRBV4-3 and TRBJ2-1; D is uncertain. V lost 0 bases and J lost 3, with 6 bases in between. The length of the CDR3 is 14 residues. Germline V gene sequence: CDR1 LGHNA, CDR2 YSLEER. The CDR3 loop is CASSQETVYNEQFF. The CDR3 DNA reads TGCGCCAGCAGCCAAGAAACCGTCTACAATGAGCAGTTCTTC.

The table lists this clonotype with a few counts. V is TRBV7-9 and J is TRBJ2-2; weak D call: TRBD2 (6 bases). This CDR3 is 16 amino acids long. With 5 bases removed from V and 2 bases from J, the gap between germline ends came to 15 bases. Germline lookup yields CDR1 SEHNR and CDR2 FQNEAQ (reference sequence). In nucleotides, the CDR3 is TGTGCCAGCAGCCCACCTTCGGGACTCAACACCGGGGAGCTGTTTTTT. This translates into CASSPPSGLNTGELFF.

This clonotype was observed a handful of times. CDR3 nucleotides: TGCGCCAGCAGCCTCCCTAGCGAAGGGTTGGAGACCCAGTACTTC. Amino acids: CASSLPSEGLETQYF. V is TRBV4-1 and J is TRBJ2-5; maybe TRBD2 (6 bases). CDR3 length: 15 residues. The V gene's germline CDR1 is MGHRA and CDR2 YSYEKL. V gave up 4 bases and J gave up 5 bases, with 17 bases separating them.

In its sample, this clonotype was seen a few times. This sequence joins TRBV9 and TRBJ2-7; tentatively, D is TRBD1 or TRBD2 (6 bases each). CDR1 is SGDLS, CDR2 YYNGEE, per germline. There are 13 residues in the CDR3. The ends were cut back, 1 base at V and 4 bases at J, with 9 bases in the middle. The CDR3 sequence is CASSVKGGYEQYF. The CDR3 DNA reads TGTGCCAGCAGCGTAAAGGGGGGTTACGAGCAGTACTTC. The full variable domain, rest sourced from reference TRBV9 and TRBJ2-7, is DSGVTQTPKHLITATGQRVTLRCSPRSGDLSVYWYQQSLDQGLQFLIQYYNGEERAKGNILERFSAQQFPDLHSELNLSSLELGDSALYFCASSVKGGYEQYFGPGTRLTVT.

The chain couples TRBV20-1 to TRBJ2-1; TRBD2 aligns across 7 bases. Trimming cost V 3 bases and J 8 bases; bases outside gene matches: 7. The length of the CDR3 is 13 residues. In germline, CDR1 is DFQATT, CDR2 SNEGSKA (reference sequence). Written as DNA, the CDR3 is TGCAGTGCTAGGTTCCGGGGGGACCATGAGCAGTTCTTC. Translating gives CSARFRGDHEQFF.

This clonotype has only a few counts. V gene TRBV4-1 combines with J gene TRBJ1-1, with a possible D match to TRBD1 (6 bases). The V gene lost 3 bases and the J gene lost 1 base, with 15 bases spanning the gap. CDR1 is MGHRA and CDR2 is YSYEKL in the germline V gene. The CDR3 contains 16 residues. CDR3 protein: CASSQRLDSGNTEAFF. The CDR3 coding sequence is TGCGCCAGCAGCCAGCGCTTGGACAGCGGGAACACTGAAGCTTTCTTT.

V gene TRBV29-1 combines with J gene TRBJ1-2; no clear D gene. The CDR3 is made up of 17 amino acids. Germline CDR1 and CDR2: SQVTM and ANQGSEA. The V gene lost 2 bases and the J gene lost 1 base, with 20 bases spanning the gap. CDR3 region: CSVEPVKTLLINYGYTF. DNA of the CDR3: TGCAGCGTTGAACCAGTTAAGACCCTCCTAATTAACTATGGCTACACCTTC.

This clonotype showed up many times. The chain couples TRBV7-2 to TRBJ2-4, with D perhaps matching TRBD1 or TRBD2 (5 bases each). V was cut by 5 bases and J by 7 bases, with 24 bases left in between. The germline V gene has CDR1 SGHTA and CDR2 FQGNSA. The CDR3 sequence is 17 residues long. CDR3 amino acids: CASSPENSGMRRNIQYF. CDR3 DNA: TGTGCCAGCAGCCCCGAGAACTCAGGGATGCGGAGGAACATTCAGTACTTC.

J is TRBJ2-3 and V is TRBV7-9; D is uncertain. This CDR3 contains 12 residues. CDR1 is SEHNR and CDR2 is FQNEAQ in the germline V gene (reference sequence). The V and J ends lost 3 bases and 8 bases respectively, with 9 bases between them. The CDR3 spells CASSLVGGTQYF. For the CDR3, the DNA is TGTGCCAGCAGCTTGGTGGGTGGTACGCAGTATTTT.

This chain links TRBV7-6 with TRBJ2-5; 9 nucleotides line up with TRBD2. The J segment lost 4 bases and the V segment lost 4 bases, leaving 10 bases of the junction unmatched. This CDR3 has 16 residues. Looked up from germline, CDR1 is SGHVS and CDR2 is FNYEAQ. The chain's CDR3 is CASSSRAGGLAETQYF. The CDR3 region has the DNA TGTGCCAGCAGCTCCCGAGCGGGGGGACTTGCAGAGACCCAGTACTTC.